A selection of T cell receptor beta chains follows, all from one sample in a study of human T cells and chemical hapten exposure. Using its own MiXCR run on the RACE reads, TCRdb lists one record per CDR3 protein. The top ten clones hold 7% to 10% of a sample with nearly 350,000 distinct CDR3 sequences, around 7% of them seen once. The input for sequencing was whole blood, taken in connection with sensitization to the hapten diphenylcyclopropenone (DPC). The receptors originated from a woman aged 18-30 years with alopecia areata. Some clones in this sample may be carry-over from other donors' samples. Both conserved end residues are trimmed from each CDR3. The D gene is left open where the match is weak.

>TRBV20-1|.|TRBJ1-1
SALGAGARVEAF
>TRBV6-5|.|TRBJ2-5
ASSQGAGTQY
>TRBV6-5|TRBD1|TRBJ1-1
ASSYSLDRVRGTEAF
>TRBV20-1|.|TRBJ2-7
SARTHYEQY
>TRBV10-3|.|TRBJ2-1
AISERNEQF
>TRBV20-1|.|TRBJ2-3
SALEKVVTQY
>TRBV6-2/TRBV6-3|.|TRBJ2-3
ASSFLRRGAIPNTQY
>TRBV10-3|.|TRBJ1-4
AISDPTINEKLF
>TRBV29-1|TRBD1|TRBJ1-5
SVAGQVSGQPQH
>TRBV6-6|.|TRBJ1-2
ASSSGLVPNYGYT
>TRBV6-5|.|TRBJ1-4
ASSYTANEKLF
>TRBV12-3/TRBV12-4|.|TRBJ2-7
ASSHRNSYEQY
>TRBV6-5|.|TRBJ2-2
ASSSRLGGNTGELF
>TRBV27|.|TRBJ1-6
ASSLSKGGSSPLH
>TRBV20-1|.|TRBJ2-2
SARDFQGTPGELF
>TRBV2|TRBD1|TRBJ1-1
ASSRRQGEAF
>TRBV29-1|TRBD1|TRBJ1-2
SVEPAGTVFYGYT
>TRBV19|.|TRBJ2-7
ASSIAIRADYEQY
>TRBV7-6|TRBD1|TRBJ1-4
ASSPGQGGTPNEKLF